The source of this T cell receptor beta chain is a study of beta chain features in type 1 diabetes. Study details: Age, gender, cell numbers and subset yield matched between patients and controls. Analysis included under 120,000,000 sorted cells drawn from all samples. Study results and limitations: Shortening of TCRB CDR3s, moderate but significant, appeared in all four CD4+ subsets of Type 1 diabetes patients.

A note on this clone: The antigen remains unidentified.

Germline V gives CDR1 MGHDK, CDR2 SYGVNS. The length of the CDR3 is 12 residues. V was pared by 5 bases and J by 7 bases, with 11 bases between. Isolated RNA was reverse transcribed in full, so expressed TCRB transcripts were sequenced. The assay was immunoSEQ multiplex PCR, and TCRdb's table has in-frame clones only and misses some. The data show fewer than 500,000 clones, roughly 13% seen once. V and J are TRBV25-1 and TRBJ1-2; D is unresolved. This receptor was taken from a man aged 25 to 40 in good health. Sequencing input: naive CD4+ T cells from blood. The CDR3 DNA sequence: TGTGCCAGCAGTCCGGGGTTGGGTGGCTACACCTTC. This gives the protein CASSPGLGGYTF.